This T cell receptor beta chain was sequenced during a study of OX40 agonist ivuxolimab in advanced cancers. In terms of the full investigation: Ivuxolimab was an agonistic, fully human IgG2 monoclonal antibody directed against OX40 (CD134), a costimulatory receptor. Intravenous ivuxolimab was administered to patients every 2 weeks at six dose levels: 0.01, 0.1, 0.3, 1.5, 3 and 10 mg/kg. Of the roughly 54 dose-escalation patients, hepatocellular carcinoma was present in about 20, melanoma in around 15, renal cell carcinoma in 9 and head and neck cancer in 9. A male proportion of 75% to 85% and a mean age of 60 years, ranging from roughly 23 to 85, were recorded for the dose-escalation cohort. Prior anti-PD-1, anti-PD-L1 or anti-CTLA-4 therapy was permitted, and approximately 41% of dose-escalation patients had received checkpoint inhibitors. Three dose-escalation patients achieved partial responses, one with hepatocellular carcinoma and two with cutaneous melanoma. The purpose of peripheral TCRbeta sequencing was to test whether ivuxolimab changed TCR sequence diversity and led to clonal T-cell expansion. The monotherapy dose-escalation portion (N of about 49 patients) of the phase I ivuxolimab trial is reported in the paper. Summary of the overall study and its limitations: On average, CD8+ T cells showed more expanded clones than CD4+ T cells after ivuxolimab. At doses of 0.1 to 3.0 mg/kg, clonal expansion of both CD4+ and CD8+ blood T cells was observed from baseline to week 6. Partial responders in the 0.1-3.0 mg/kg groups had among the lowest normalized peripheral clonal expansion, especially among CD8+ T cells. Antigen specificity was not determined for the clonally expanded peripheral T cells. Low levels of normalized T-cell clonal expansion were also seen in some patients who did not respond.

Patients with autoimmune disease history or receiving systemic immunosuppression were excluded from the trial. Peripheral blood for TCR sequencing was collected from all dose cohorts at baseline, on cycle 4 day 1, and on cycle 7 day 1. The samples were drawn from a first-in-human, open-label, multicenter phase I dose-escalation trial of ivuxolimab. Adults with locally advanced or metastatic head and neck squamous cell, hepatocellular, melanoma or renal cell carcinoma were enrolled in the trial. CD4+ and CD8+ T cells were sorted separately from peripheral blood before TCR sequencing. Comments on this clone: It has no known antigen specificity. The input lacks base qualities; no much larger clone sits a single base away.

Genomic DNA was isolated from the sorted cells so that the TCRbeta CDR3 region could be sequenced. TCRbeta CDR3 regions were sequenced using the immunoSEQ Assay. TCRdb took over this immuneACCESS table, retaining in-frame rearrangements with V and J assigned. Such tables are incomplete; in checked studies, under half of the missing clones stem from an unresolved V gene, and the remainder is unexplained. The sample table shows roughly 38,000 clones, and about 90% are seen once. The biggest ten clones account for approximately 0.6% of the sample. Reading the germline V gene gives CDR1 SGHTA and CDR2 FQGNSA. Including the terminal cysteine and phenylalanine, the CDR3 comprises 13 residues. Left in the record is the CDR3 DNA by itself, 39 bases read in frame from the first base. The germline ends are 12 bases apart after V is trimmed by 5 bases and J by 5 bases.

The chain links TRBV7-2 with TRBJ1-1, and TRBD1 may be the D gene, going by 6 matching bases. The sequence came from an adult with an advanced solid tumor such as melanoma, head and neck, liver or kidney cancer. Sequencing was performed on CD4+ or CD8+ T cells sorted from blood, taken in a trial of the OX40 agonist ivuxolimab. The DNA reads as follows: TGTGCCAGCAGCACGAGGGGGGGTACTGAAGCTTTCTTT. Its translation reads: CASSTRGGTEAFF.